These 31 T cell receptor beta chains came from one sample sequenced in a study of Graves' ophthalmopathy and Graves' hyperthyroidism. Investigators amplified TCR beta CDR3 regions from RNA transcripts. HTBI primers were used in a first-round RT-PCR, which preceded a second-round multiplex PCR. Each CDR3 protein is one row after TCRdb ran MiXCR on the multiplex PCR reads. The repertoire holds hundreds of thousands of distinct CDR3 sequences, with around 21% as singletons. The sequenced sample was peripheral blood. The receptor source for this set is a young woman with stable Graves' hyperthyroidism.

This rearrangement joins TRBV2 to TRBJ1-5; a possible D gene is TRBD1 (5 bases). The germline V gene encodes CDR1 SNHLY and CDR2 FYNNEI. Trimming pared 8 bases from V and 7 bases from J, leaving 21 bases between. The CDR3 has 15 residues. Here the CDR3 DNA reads TGTGCCAGCGGAGGTTGGGGGTTCTTGGGCCAGCCCCAGCATTTT. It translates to CASGGWGFLGQPQHF.

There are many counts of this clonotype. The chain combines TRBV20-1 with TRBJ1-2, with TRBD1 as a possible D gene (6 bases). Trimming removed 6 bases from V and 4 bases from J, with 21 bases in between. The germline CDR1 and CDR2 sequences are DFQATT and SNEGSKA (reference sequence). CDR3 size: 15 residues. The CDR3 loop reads CSAARGRGAGYGYTF. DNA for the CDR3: TGCAGTGCGGCGAGGGGAAGGGGGGCCGGCTATGGCTACACCTTC.

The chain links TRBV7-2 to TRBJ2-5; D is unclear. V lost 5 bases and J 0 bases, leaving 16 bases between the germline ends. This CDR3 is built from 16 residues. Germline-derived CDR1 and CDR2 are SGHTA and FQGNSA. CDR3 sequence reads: CASSPWRSAYQETQYF. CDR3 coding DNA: TGTGCCAGCAGCCCCTGGAGAAGCGCCTACCAAGAGACCCAGTACTTC.

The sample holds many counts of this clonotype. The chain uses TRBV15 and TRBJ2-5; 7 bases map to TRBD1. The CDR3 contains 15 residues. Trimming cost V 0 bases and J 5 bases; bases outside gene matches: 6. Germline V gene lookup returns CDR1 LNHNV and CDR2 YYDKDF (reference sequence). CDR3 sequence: CATSRDQGGRETQYF. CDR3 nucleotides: TGTGCCACCAGCAGAGATCAAGGGGGCCGGGAGACCCAGTACTTC.

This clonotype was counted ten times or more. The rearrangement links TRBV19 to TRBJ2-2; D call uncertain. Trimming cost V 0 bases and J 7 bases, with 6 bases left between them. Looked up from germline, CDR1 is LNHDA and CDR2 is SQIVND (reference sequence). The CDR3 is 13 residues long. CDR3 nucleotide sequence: TGTGCCAGTAGTATAGATCGAAGCGGGGAGCTGTTTTTT. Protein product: CASSIDRSGELFF.

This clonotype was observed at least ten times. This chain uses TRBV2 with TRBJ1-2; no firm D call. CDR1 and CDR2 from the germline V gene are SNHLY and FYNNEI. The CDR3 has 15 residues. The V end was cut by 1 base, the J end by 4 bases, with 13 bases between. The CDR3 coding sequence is TGTGCCAGCAGTGAAGATCCGTTAGCGGTCTATGGCTACACCTTC. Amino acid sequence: CASSEDPLAVYGYTF. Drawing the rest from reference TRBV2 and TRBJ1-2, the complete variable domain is EPEVTQTPSHQVTQMGQEVILRCVPISNHLYFYWYRQILGQKVEFLVSFYNNEISEKSEIFDDQFSVERPDGSNFTLKIRSTKLEDSAMYFCASSEDPLAVYGYTFGSGTRLTVV.

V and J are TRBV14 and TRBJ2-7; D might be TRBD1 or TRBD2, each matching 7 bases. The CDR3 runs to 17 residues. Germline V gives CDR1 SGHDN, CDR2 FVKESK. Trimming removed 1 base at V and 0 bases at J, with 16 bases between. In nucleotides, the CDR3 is TGTGCCAGCAGCCAAGTTTACCGGGGGGACAGCTCCTACGAGCAGTACTTC. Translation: CASSQVYRGDSSYEQYF.

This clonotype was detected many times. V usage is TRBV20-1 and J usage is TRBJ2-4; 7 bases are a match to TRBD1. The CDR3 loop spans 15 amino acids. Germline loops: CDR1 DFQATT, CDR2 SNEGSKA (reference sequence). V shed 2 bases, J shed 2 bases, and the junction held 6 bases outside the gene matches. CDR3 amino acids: CSARQGVASKNIQYF. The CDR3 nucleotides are TGCAGTGCTAGACAGGGGGTGGCTTCCAAAAACATTCAGTACTTC.

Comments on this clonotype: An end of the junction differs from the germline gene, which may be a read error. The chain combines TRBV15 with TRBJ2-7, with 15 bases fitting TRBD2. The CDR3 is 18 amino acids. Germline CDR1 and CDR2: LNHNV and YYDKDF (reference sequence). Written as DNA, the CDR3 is TGTGCCACCAGCAGAGTCGGGACTAGCGGGAGGAACTCCTACGAGCAGTGCTTC. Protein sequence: CATSRVGTSGRNSYEQCF.

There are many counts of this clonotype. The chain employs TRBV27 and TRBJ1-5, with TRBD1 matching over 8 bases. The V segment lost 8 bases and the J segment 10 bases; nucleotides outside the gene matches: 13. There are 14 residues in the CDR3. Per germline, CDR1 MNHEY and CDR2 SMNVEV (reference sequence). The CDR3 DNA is TGTGCCAGCGCTGGGACAGGTGTATCATTACCCCAGCATTTT. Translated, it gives CASAGTGVSLPQHF.

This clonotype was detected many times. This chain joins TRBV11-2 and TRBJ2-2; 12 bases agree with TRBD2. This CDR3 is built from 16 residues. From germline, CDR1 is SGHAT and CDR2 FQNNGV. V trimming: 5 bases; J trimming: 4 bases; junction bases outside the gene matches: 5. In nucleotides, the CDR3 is TGTGCCAGCAGCCCACCGGGACTAGCGGGCACCGGGGAGCTGTTTTTT. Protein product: CASSPPGLAGTGELFF.

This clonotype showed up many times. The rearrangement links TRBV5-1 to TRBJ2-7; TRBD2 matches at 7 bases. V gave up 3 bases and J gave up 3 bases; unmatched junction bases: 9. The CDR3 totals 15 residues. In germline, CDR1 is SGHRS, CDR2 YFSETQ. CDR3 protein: CASSYSGREYYEQYF. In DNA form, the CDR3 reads TGCGCCAGCAGCTACTCAGGGCGGGAGTACTACGAGCAGTACTTC.

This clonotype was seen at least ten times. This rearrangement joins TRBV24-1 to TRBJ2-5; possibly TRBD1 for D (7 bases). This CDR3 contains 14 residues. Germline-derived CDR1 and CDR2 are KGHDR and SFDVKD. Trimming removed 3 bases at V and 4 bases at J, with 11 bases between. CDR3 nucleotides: TGTGCCACCAGTGATGTTCAGGGGGGAGAGACCCAGTACTTC. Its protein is CATSDVQGGETQYF.

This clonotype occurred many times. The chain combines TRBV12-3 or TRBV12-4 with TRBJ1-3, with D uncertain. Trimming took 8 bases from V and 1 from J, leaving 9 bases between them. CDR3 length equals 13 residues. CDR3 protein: CASGGRSGNTIYF. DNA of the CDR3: TGTGCCAGCGGAGGTAGATCTGGAAACACCATATATTTT.

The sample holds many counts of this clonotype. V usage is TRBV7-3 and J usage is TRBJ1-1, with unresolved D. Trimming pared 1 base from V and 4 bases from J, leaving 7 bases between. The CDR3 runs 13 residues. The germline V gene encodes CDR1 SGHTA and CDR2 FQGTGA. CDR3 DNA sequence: TGTGCCAGCAGCTTAATGGCTCGCACTGAAGCTTTCTTT. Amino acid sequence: CASSLMARTEAFF. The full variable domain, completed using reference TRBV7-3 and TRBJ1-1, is GAGVSQTPSNKVTEKGKYVELRCDPISGHTALYWYRQSLGQGPEFLIYFQGTGAADDSGLPNDRFFAVRPEGSVSTLKIQRTERGDSAVYLCASSLMARTEAFFGQGTRLTVV.

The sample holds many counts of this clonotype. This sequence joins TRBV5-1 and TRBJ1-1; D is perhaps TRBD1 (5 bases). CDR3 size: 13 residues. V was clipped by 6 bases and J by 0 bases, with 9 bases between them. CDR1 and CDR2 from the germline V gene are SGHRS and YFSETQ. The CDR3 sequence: CASTGQLNTEAFF. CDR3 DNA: TGCGCCAGCACCGGACAACTGAACACTGAAGCTTTCTTT.

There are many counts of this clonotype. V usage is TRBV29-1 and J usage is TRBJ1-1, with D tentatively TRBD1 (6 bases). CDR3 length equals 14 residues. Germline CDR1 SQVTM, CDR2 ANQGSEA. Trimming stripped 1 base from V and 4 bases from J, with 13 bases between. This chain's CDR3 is CSVEVKGQFTEAFF. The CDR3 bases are TGCAGCGTTGAAGTTAAGGGACAATTCACTGAAGCTTTCTTT. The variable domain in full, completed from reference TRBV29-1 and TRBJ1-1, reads SAVISQKPSRDICQRGTSLTIQCQVDSQVTMMFWYRQQPGQSLTLIATANQGSEATYESGFVIDKFPISRPNLTFSTLTVSNMSPEDSSIYLCSVEVKGQFTEAFFGQGTRLTVV.

The CDR3 loop reads CASSGGQVYGYTF. The CDR3 DNA is TGTGCCAGCAGTGGGGGACAGGTCTATGGCTACACCTTC. V usage is TRBV2 and J usage is TRBJ1-2; 8 nucleotides align to TRBD1. Germline V CDR1 and CDR2: SNHLY, FYNNEI. This CDR3 comprises 13 residues. Germline trimming cut 4 bases from V and 4 bases from J; bases unmatched to any gene: 2.

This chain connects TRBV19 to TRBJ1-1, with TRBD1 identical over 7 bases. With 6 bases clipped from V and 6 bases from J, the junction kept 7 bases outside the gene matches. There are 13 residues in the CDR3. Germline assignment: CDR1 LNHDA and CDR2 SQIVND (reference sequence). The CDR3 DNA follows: TGTGCCAGTAGGAGACAGGGAAGCGCTGAAGCTTTCTTT. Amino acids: CASRRQGSAEAFF.

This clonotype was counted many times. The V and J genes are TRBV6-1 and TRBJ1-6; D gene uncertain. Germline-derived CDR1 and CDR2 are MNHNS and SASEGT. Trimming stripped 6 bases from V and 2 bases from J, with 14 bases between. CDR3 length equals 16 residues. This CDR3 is CASSVDGWPYNSPLHF. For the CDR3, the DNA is TGTGCCAGCAGCGTAGACGGGTGGCCCTATAATTCACCCCTCCACTTT.

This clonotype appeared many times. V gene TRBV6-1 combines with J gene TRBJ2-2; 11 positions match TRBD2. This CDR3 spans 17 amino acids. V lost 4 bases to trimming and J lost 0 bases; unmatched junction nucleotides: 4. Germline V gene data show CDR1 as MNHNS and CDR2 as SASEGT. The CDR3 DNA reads TGTGCCAGCAGTGCCAGACTAGCGGGATCGAACACCGGGGAGCTGTTTTTT. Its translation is CASSARLAGSNTGELFF.

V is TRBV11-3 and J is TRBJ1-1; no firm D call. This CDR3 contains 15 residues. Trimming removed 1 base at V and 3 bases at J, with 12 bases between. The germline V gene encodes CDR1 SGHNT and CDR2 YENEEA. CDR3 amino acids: CASSLVMAGYTEAFF. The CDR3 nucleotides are TGTGCCAGCAGCTTAGTCATGGCAGGATACACTGAAGCTTTCTTT.

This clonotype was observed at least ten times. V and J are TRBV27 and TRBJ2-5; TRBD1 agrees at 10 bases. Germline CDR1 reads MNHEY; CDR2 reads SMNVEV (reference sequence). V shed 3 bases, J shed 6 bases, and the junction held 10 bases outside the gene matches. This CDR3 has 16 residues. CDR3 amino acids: CASSFGVGQGRQTQYF. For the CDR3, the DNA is TGTGCCAGCAGTTTTGGCGTGGGACAGGGGCGACAGACCCAGTACTTC.

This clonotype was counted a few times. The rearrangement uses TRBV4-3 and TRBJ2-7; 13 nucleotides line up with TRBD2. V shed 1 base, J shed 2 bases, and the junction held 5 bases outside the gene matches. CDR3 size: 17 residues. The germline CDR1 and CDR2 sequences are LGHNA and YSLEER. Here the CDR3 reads CASSQGSGLAGPYEQYF. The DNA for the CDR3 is TGCGCCAGCAGCCAAGGATCGGGACTAGCGGGACCCTACGAGCAGTACTTC.

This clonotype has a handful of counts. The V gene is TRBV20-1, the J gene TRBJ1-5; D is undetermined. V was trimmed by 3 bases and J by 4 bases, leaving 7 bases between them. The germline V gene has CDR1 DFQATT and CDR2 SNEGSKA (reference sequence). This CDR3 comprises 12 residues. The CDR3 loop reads CSASPGNQPQHF. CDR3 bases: TGCAGTGCTAGCCCCGGGAATCAGCCCCAGCATTTT.

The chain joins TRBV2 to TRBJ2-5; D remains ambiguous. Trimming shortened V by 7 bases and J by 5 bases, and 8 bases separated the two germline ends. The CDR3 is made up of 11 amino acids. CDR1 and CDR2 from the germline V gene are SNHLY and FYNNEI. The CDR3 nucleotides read TGTGCCAGCACCCCTGTGGAGACCCAGTACTTC. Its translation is CASTPVETQYF.

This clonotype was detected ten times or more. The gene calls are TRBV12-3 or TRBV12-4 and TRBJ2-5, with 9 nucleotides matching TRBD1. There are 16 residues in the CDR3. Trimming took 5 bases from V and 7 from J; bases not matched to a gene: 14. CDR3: CASSRIGQGRGGTQYF. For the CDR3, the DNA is TGTGCCAGCAGTCGAATCGGACAGGGGAGAGGAGGGACCCAGTACTTC.

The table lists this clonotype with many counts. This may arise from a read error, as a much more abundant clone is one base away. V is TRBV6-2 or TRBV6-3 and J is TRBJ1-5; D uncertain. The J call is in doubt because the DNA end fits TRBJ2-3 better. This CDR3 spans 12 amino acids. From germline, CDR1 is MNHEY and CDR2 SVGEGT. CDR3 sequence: CASTNSNQPQYF. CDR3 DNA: TGTGCCAGCACCAATAGCAATCAGCCCCAGTATTTT.

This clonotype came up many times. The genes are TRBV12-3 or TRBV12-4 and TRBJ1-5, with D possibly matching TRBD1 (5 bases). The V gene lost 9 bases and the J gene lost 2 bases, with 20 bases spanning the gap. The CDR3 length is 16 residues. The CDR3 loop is CASLKNALQGNQPQHF. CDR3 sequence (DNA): TGTGCCAGTTTGAAAAATGCTCTACAGGGCAATCAGCCCCAGCATTTT.

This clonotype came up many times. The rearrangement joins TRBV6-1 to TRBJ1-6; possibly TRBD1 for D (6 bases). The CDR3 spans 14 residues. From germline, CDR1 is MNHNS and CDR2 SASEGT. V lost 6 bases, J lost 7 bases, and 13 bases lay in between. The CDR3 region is CASRIQGLNSPLHF. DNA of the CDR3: TGTGCCAGCAGGATCCAGGGGCTGAATTCACCCCTCCACTTT.

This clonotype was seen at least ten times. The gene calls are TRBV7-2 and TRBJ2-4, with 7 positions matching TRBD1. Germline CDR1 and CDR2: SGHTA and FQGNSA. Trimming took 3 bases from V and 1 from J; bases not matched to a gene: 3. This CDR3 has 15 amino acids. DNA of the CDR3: TGTGCCAGCAGCTTTCAACAGGGGGCCAAAAACATTCAGTACTTC. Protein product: CASSFQQGAKNIQYF.